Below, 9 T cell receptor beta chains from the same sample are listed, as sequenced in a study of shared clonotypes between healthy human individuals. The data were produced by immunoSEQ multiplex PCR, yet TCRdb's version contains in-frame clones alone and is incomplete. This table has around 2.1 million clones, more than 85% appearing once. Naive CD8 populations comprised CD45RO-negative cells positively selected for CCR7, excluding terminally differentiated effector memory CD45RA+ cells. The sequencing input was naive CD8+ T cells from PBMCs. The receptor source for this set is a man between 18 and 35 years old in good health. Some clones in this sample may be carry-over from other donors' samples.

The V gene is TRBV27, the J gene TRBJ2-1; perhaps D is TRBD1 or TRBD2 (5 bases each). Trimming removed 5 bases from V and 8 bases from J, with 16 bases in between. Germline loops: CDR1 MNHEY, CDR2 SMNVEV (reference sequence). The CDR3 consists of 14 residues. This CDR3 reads CASSPAGSRDEQFF. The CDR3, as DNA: TGTGCCAGCAGTCCAGCAGGGAGTAGGGATGAGCAGTTCTTC.

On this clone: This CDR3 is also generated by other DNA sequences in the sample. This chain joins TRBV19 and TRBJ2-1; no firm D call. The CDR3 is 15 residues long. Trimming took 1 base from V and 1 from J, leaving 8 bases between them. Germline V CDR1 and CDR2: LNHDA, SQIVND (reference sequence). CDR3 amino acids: CASSIASSSYNEQFF. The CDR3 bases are TGTGCCAGTAGTATAGCCAGCAGTTCCTACAATGAGCAGTTCTTC. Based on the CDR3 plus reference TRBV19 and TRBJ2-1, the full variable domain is DGGITQSPKYLFRKEGQNVTLSCEQNLNHDAMYWYRQDPGQGLRLIYYSQIVNDFQKGDIAEGYSVSREKKESFPLTVTSAQKNPTAFYLCASSIASSSYNEQFFGPGTRLTVL.

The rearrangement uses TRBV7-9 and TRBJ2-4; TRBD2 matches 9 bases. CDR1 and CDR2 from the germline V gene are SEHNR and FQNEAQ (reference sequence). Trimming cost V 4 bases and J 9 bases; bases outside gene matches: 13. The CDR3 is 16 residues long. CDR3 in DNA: TGTGCCAGCAGCTCCCGTGCTAGCGGGGAAGGGATCATTCAGTACTTC. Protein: CASSSRASGEGIIQYF.

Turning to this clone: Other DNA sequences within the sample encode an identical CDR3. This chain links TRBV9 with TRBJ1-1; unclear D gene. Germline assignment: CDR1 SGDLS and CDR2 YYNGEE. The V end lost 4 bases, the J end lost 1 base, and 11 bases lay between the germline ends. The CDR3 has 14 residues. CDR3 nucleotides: TGTGCCAGCAGCCCCCGTACGGGGAACACTGAAGCTTTCTTT. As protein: CASSPRTGNTEAFF.

CDR3 sequence reads: CASIPSSSYEQYF. The CDR3 coding sequence is TGTGCCAGCATCCCCTCGAGCTCCTACGAGCAGTACTTC. The chain recombines TRBV7-9 with TRBJ2-7; D gene ambiguous. In germline, CDR1 is SEHNR, CDR2 FQNEAQ (reference sequence). V was trimmed by 7 bases and J by 0 bases, leaving 10 bases between them. The CDR3 contains 13 residues.

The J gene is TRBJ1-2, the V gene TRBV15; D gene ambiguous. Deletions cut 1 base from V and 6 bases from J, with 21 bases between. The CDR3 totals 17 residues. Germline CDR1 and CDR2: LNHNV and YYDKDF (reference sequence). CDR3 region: CATSRVPGLRAGNGYTF. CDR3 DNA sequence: TGTGCCACCAGCAGAGTGCCTGGACTGCGGGCCGGAAATGGCTACACCTTC.

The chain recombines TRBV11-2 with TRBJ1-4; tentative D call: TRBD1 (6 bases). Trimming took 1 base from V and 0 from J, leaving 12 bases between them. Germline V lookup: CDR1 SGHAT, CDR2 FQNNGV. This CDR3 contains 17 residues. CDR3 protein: CASSLAWGAATNEKLFF. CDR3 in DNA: TGTGCCAGCAGCTTAGCGTGGGGGGCGGCAACTAATGAAAAACTGTTTTTT.

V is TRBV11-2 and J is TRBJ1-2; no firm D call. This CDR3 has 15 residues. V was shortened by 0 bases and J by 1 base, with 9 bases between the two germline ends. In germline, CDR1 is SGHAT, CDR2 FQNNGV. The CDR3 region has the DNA TGTGCCAGCAGCTTAGACCCGACACTTAACTATGGCTACACCTTC. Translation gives CASSLDPTLNYGYTF.

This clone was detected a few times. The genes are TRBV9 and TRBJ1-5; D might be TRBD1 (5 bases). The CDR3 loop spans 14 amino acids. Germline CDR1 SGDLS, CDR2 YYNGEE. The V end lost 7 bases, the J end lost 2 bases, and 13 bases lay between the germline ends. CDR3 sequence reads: CASSTGAGNQPQHF. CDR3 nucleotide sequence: TGTGCCAGCTCTACAGGAGCGGGCAATCAGCCCCAGCATTTT.